This T cell receptor beta chain derives from a study of blood T cell repertoires in COVID-19. Study background: Collection of acute and convalescent COVID-19 samples took place in the United States, Italy and Spain. From T cells, B-cell-depleted T cells, or PBMCs came the material, which was cDNA or gDNA.

From germline, CDR1 is KGHSH and CDR2 LQKENI. CDR3 length equals 13 residues. The ends were cut back, 2 bases at V and 6 bases at J, with 8 bases in the middle. Per the original methods: Cell counts per sample came from amplifying reference gene primers. Clones were read by immunoSEQ multiplex PCR, and TCRdb kept only the in-frame ones, dropping some. V and J calls and clone size are given by that table; D and trimming were obtained from the DNA. The sample holds more than 85,000 clones, less than 90% seen once. The sample consisted of peripheral blood. This rearrangement joins TRBV18 to TRBJ2-1; D may be TRBD2 (5 bases). The sequence was obtained from a woman aged 55-70 years with acute or convalescent COVID-19. The CDR3 DNA sequence: TGTGCCAGCTCACCATCCGGGGTCAATGAGCAGTTCTTC. It translates to CASSPSGVNEQFF.